This T cell receptor (beta chain) was captured by sequencing in a study of blood T cell repertoires in COVID-19. At the level of the study: COVID-19 samples collected from the United States, Italy and Spain covered acute and convalescent phases.

Germline-derived CDR1 and CDR2 are MNHEY and SVGEGT. The CDR3 contains 13 residues. V was clipped by 5 bases and J by 4 bases, with 9 bases between them. As originally analysed: How many nucleated cells were present was estimated from reference gene primer amplification. Measured with immunoSEQ multiplex PCR; TCRdb has only the in-frame clones, and not every one. V, J and clone size are taken as reported in that table, and D and trimming were inferred from the DNA itself. The table has 280,000 or so clones, 88% seen once. The chain links TRBV6-2 or TRBV6-3 to TRBJ2-1; D uncertain. The origin of this receptor is a woman aged 25-40 years who had recovered from COVID-19. Sequencing was done on a sample of peripheral blood. The CDR3 sequence: CASSMTLYNEQFF. CDR3 sequence (DNA): TGTGCCAGCAGTATGACACTTTACAATGAGCAGTTCTTC.